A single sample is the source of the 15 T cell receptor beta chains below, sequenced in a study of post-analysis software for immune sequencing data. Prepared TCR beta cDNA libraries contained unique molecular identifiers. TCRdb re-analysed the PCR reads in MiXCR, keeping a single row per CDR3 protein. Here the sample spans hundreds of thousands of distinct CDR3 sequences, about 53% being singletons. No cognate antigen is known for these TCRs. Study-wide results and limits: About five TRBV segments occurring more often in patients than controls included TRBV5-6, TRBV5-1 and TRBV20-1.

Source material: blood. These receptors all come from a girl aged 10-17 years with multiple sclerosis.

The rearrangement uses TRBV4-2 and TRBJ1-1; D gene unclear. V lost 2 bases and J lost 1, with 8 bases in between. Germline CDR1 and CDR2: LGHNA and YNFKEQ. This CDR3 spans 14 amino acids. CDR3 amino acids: CASSQSRQNTEAFF. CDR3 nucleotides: TGTGCCAGCAGCCAATCCCGACAGAACACTGAAGCTTTCTTT.

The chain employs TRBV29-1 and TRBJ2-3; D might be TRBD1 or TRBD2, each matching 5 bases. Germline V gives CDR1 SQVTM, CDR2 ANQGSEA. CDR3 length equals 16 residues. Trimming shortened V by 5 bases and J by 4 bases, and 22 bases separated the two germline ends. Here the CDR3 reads CSVHQWGSHGADTQYF. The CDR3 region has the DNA TGCAGCGTTCACCAGTGGGGGAGCCACGGGGCAGATACGCAGTATTTT.

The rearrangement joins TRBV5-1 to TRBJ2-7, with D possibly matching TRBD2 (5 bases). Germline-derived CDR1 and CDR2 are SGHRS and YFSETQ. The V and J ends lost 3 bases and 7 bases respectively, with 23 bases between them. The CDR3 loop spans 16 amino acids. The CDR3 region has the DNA TGCGCCAGCAGCTCCGGACTGGGTCTACGGTACAATGAGCAGTACTTC. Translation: CASSSGLGLRYNEQYF.

In DNA form, the CDR3 reads TGTGCCAGCAGTTTAATAGGCAGGGTGGGGACTGAAGCTTTCTTT. Translating it yields CASSLIGRVGTEAFF. The chain joins TRBV12-3 or TRBV12-4 to TRBJ1-1; possible D gene TRBD1, 5 bases. Trimming took 2 bases from V and 5 from J, leaving 15 bases between them. The CDR3 length is 15 residues.

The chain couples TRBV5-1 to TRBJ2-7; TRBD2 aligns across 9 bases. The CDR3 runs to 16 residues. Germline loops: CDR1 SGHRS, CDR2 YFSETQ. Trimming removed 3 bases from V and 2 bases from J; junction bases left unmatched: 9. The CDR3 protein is CASSWTLAGDAYEQYF. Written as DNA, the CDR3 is TGCGCCAGCAGCTGGACCTTAGCGGGGGATGCCTACGAGCAGTACTTC.

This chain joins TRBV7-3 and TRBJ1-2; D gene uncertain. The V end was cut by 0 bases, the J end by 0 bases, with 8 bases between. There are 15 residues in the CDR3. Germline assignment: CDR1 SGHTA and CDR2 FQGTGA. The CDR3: CASSLTPQANYGYTF. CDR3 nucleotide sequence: TGTGCCAGCAGCTTAACGCCCCAGGCTAACTATGGCTACACCTTC.

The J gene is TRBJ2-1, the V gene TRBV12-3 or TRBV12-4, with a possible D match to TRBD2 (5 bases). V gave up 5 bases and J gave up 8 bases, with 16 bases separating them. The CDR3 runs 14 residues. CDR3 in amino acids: CASSRLDSVDEQFF. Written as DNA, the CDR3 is TGTGCCAGCAGTCGACTGGACTCCGTGGATGAGCAGTTCTTC.

The DNA for the CDR3 is TGCGCCAGCAGCGCGGAGACAGGGGAGACAGATACGCAGTATTTT. It encodes CASSAETGETDTQYF. The chain links TRBV5-1 to TRBJ2-3; 8 bases are a match to TRBD1. This CDR3 has 15 residues. Germline V gene lookup returns CDR1 SGHRS and CDR2 YFSETQ. The J segment lost 3 bases and the V segment lost 4 bases, leaving 7 bases of the junction unmatched.

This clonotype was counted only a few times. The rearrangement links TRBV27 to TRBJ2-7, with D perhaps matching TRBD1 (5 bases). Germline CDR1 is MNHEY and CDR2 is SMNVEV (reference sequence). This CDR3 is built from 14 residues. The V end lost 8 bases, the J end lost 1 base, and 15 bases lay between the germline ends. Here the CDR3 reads CASASFTGSYEQYF. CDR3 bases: TGTGCCAGCGCCTCCTTTACAGGTTCCTACGAGCAGTACTTC.

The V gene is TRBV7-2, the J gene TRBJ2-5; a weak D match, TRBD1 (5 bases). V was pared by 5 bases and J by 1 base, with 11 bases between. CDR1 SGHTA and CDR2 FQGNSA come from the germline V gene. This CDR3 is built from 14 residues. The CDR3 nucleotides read TGTGCCAGCAGCCCTAGACAGCGCCAAGAGACCCAGTACTTC. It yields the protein CASSPRQRQETQYF. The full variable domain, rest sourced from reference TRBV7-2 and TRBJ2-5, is GAGVSQSPSNKVTEKGKDVELRCDPISGHTALYWYRQSLGQGLEFLIYFQGNSAPDKSGLPSDRFSAERTGGSVSTLTIQRTQQEDSAVYLCASSPRQRQETQYFGPGTRLLVL.

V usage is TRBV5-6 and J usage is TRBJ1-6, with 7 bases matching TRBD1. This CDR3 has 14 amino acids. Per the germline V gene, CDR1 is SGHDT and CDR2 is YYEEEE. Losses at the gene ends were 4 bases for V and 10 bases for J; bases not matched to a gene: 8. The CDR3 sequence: CASSHGQAGSPLHF. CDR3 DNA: TGTGCCAGCAGCCACGGACAGGCTGGATCACCCCTCCACTTT.

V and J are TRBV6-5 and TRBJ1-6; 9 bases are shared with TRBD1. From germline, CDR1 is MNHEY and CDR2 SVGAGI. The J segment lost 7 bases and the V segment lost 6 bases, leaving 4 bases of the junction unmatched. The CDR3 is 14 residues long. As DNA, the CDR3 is TGTGCCAGCAGGCCCGGGACAGGGAATTCACCCCTCCACTTT. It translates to CASRPGTGNSPLHF.

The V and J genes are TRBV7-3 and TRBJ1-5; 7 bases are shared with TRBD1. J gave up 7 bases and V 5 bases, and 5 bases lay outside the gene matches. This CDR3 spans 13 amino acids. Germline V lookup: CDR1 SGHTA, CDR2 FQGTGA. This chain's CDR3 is CASSLTGEQPQHF. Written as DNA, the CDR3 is TGTGCCAGCAGCCTCACAGGGGAGCAGCCCCAGCATTTT. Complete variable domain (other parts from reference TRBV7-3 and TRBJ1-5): GAGVSQTPSNKVTEKGKYVELRCDPISGHTALYWYRQSLGQGPEFLIYFQGTGAADDSGLPNDRFFAVRPEGSVSTLKIQRTERGDSAVYLCASSLTGEQPQHFGDGTRLSIL.

The CDR3 DNA follows: TGTGCCAGCAGTCTACGCCCGAATGAAAAACTGTTTTTT. Encoded protein: CASSLRPNEKLFF. The rearrangement joins TRBV12-3 or TRBV12-4 to TRBJ1-4; D remains unclear. The V end was cut by 5 bases, the J end by 5 bases, with 9 bases between. The CDR3 spans 13 residues.

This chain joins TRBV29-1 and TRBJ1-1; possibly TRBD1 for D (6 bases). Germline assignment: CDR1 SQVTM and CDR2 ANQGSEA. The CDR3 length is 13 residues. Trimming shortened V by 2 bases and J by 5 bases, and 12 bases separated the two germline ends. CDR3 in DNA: TGCAGCGTTGAAATAGGGGGTAGGACTGAAGCTTTCTTT. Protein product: CSVEIGGRTEAFF.